A selection of T cell receptor beta chains follows, all from one sample in a study of control samples from healthy donors and cancer patients. Here immunoSEQ multiplex PCR was the method, and the copy in TCRdb shows in-frame clones only, minus some. The sample gives 130,000 or so clones, roughly nine tenths of which show up once; about 7.1% is in the top ten. The source material was blood. Source of these receptors: a man aged 18-30 years in good health. CDR3s include the opening cysteine and the closing phenylalanine or tryptophan. D genes are given only for firm matches. Clone size is not always given. Where it is, it says once, few, many or a class for expanded clones.

J gene: TRBJ1-6; V gene: TRBV10-3; clone size: -; D gene: TRBD1; CDR3 protein: CAIRAGTDTSPLHF; CDR3 DNA: TGTGCCATCAGGGCCGGGACAGATACTTCACCCCTCCACTTT
J gene: TRBJ2-1; V gene: TRBV5-1; clone size: -; D gene: TRBD2; CDR3 protein: CASSPNRLAGGPNNEQFF; CDR3 DNA: TGCGCCAGCAGCCCTAACCGACTAGCGGGGGGGCCCAACAATGAGCAGTTCTTC
J gene: TRBJ1-6; V gene: TRBV7-3; clone size: -; D gene: TRBD1; CDR3 protein: CASSLGTGGSPLHF; CDR3 DNA: TGTGCCAGCAGCTTAGGGACAGGGGGTTCACCCCTCCACTTT
J gene: TRBJ2-5; V gene: TRBV3-1/TRBV3-2; clone size: -; D gene: -; CDR3 protein: CASSNQETQYF; CDR3 DNA: TGTGCCAGCAGCAACCAAGAGACCCAGTACTTC
J gene: TRBJ1-3; V gene: TRBV7-6; clone size: -; D gene: -; CDR3 protein: CASRSFAGSGNTIYF; CDR3 DNA: TGTGCCAGCAGGTCATTTGCAGGCTCCGGAAACACCATATATTTT
J gene: TRBJ2-3; V gene: TRBV7-2; clone size: -; D gene: TRBD2; CDR3 protein: CASSSPSGGTDTQYF; CDR3 DNA: TGTGCCAGCAGCTCCCCCTCGGGGGGAACAGATACGCAGTATTTT
J gene: TRBJ2-3; V gene: TRBV4-3; clone size: -; D gene: -; CDR3 protein: CASSQDSTGTDTQYF; CDR3 DNA: TGCGCCAGCAGCCAAGACTCGACTGGGACAGATACGCAGTATTTT
J gene: TRBJ2-2; V gene: TRBV2; clone size: -; D gene: TRBD2; CDR3 protein: CASREGEGMPGELFF; CDR3 DNA: TGTGCCAGCAGGGAAGGGGAGGGGATGCCCGGGGAGCTGTTTTTT
J gene: TRBJ2-5; V gene: TRBV5-1; clone size: -; D gene: TRBD2; CDR3 protein: CASSLQRGDRETQYF; CDR3 DNA: TGCGCCAGCAGCCTTCAGCGGGGGGATCGGGAGACCCAGTACTTC
J gene: TRBJ2-3; V gene: TRBV7-3; clone size: -; D gene: TRBD1; CDR3 protein: CASSPGPRQGARGDTQYF; CDR3 DNA: TGTGCCAGCAGCCCAGGGCCTCGACAGGGGGCGCGGGGAGATACGCAGTATTTT
J gene: TRBJ1-6; V gene: TRBV25-1; clone size: -; D gene: TRBD1; CDR3 protein: CASSEWGTADNSPLHF; CDR3 DNA: TGTGCCAGCAGTGAATGGGGGACAGCCGATAATTCACCCCTCCACTTT
J gene: TRBJ2-7; V gene: TRBV29-1; clone size: -; D gene: TRBD2; CDR3 protein: CSVTSGGIYEQYF; CDR3 DNA: TGCAGCGTTACTAGCGGGGGGATCTACGAGCAGTACTTC
J gene: TRBJ1-6; V gene: TRBV28; clone size: -; D gene: -; CDR3 protein: CASSFSGLASPLHF; CDR3 DNA: TGTGCCAGCAGTTTTTCCGGCCTTGCATCACCCCTCCACTTT
J gene: TRBJ2-1; V gene: TRBV6-5; clone size: -; D gene: TRBD2; CDR3 protein: CASSRGLEPHNEQFF; CDR3 DNA: TGTGCCAGCAGTAGGGGACTAGAGCCCCATAATGAGCAGTTCTTC
J gene: TRBJ1-2; V gene: TRBV2; clone size: -; D gene: -; CDR3 protein: CASSPRTATNYGYTF; CDR3 DNA: TGTGCCAGCAGTCCTCGGACAGCGACTAACTATGGCTACACCTTC
J gene: TRBJ2-5; V gene: TRBV11-2; clone size: -; D gene: -; CDR3 protein: CASNRGALFETQYF; CDR3 DNA: TGTGCCAGCAATCGGGGGGCCCTCTTCGAGACCCAGTACTTC
J gene: TRBJ2-5; V gene: TRBV2; clone size: -; D gene: TRBD2; CDR3 protein: CASSELDLGGETQYF; CDR3 DNA: TGTGCCAGCAGTGAACTCGACCTGGGGGGGGAGACCCAGTACTTC
J gene: TRBJ2-7; V gene: TRBV4-1; clone size: -; D gene: TRBD1; CDR3 protein: CASSQDQTGSDEQYF; CDR3 DNA: TGCGCCAGCAGCCAAGACCAGACAGGGTCGGACGAGCAGTACTTC
J gene: TRBJ1-2; V gene: TRBV6-5; clone size: -; D gene: -; CDR3 protein: CASSYSSRVGGYTF; CDR3 DNA: TGTGCCAGCAGTTACTCTTCCAGGGTTGGAGGCTACACCTTC
J gene: TRBJ2-7; V gene: TRBV5-1; clone size: -; D gene: -; CDR3 protein: CASLQPGSDEQYF; CDR3 DNA: TGCGCCAGCCTCCAGCCGGGATCAGACGAGCAGTACTTC
J gene: TRBJ1-2; V gene: TRBV24-1; clone size: -; D gene: -; CDR3 protein: CATSDFDGGDGYTF; CDR3 DNA: TGTGCCACCAGTGATTTCGACGGGGGCGATGGCTACACCTTC
J gene: TRBJ2-7; V gene: TRBV6-6; clone size: -; D gene: -; CDR3 protein: CASIPGGPGSHEQYF; CDR3 DNA: TGTGCCAGCATTCCAGGGGGGCCAGGGTCCCACGAGCAGTACTTC
J gene: TRBJ1-1; V gene: TRBV27; clone size: -; D gene: TRBD1; CDR3 protein: CASSSTGEAEAFF; CDR3 DNA: TGTGCCAGCAGTTCTACAGGGGAGGCTGAAGCTTTCTTT
J gene: TRBJ2-3; V gene: TRBV30; clone size: -; D gene: -; CDR3 protein: CAWNEGRSSDTQYF; CDR3 DNA: TGTGCCTGGAACGAGGGGCGCAGCTCAGATACGCAGTATTTT
J gene: TRBJ1-1; V gene: TRBV5-1; clone size: -; D gene: TRBD1; CDR3 protein: CASSLQGARTEAFF; CDR3 DNA: TGCGCCAGCAGCCTACAGGGGGCGCGGACTGAAGCTTTCTTT
J gene: TRBJ2-3; V gene: TRBV7-8; clone size: -; D gene: -; CDR3 protein: CASSLDEGSITDTQYF; CDR3 DNA: TGTGCCAGCAGCTTAGATGAGGGAAGTATTACAGATACGCAGTATTTT
J gene: TRBJ1-2; V gene: TRBV5-1; clone size: -; D gene: -; CDR3 protein: CASSLDSGTSISLGYTF; CDR3 DNA: TGCGCCAGCAGCTTGGATTCCGGGACATCTATTTCCCTTGGCTACACCTTC
J gene: TRBJ1-4; V gene: TRBV7-9; clone size: -; D gene: TRBD1; CDR3 protein: CASSPGQGFGEKLFF; CDR3 DNA: TGTGCCAGCAGCCCGGGACAGGGTTTCGGTGAAAAACTGTTTTTT
J gene: TRBJ1-2; V gene: TRBV6-2/TRBV6-3; clone size: -; D gene: -; CDR3 protein: CASSYSSSGTGYTF; CDR3 DNA: TGTGCCAGCAGTTACTCGTCTTCGGGGACGGGCTACACCTTC
J gene: TRBJ1-2; V gene: TRBV10-3; clone size: -; D gene: -; CDR3 protein: CAISGPRQDYPNYGYTF; CDR3 DNA: TGTGCCATCAGTGGCCCTCGACAGGACTACCCTAACTATGGCTACACCTTC
J gene: TRBJ2-5; V gene: TRBV4-3; clone size: -; D gene: TRBD1; CDR3 protein: CASSIGQGAGETQYF; CDR3 DNA: TGCGCCAGCAGTATTGGGCAGGGGGCTGGGGAGACCCAGTACTTC
J gene: TRBJ2-2; V gene: TRBV12-3/TRBV12-4; clone size: -; D gene: -; CDR3 protein: CASGQWGGGELFF; CDR3 DNA: TGTGCCAGCGGACAGTGGGGGGGCGGGGAGCTGTTTTTT
J gene: TRBJ1-1; V gene: TRBV11-2; clone size: once; D gene: -; CDR3 protein: CASSSRTEAFF; CDR3 DNA: TGTGCCAGCAGCTCCCGCACTGAAGCTTTCTTT
J gene: TRBJ1-2; V gene: TRBV10-2; clone size: -; D gene: -; CDR3 protein: CASSESKGVVGYTF; CDR3 DNA: TGCGCCAGCAGTGAGTCGAAGGGGGTGGTGGGCTACACCTTC
J gene: TRBJ2-7; V gene: TRBV27; clone size: -; D gene: -; CDR3 protein: CASSAGAGSGRRYEQYF; CDR3 DNA: TGTGCCAGCAGTGCGGGGGCGGGGAGTGGCAGACGCTACGAGCAGTACTTC
J gene: TRBJ2-7; V gene: TRBV6-5; clone size: -; D gene: TRBD1; CDR3 protein: CASRLGTENYEQYF; CDR3 DNA: TGTGCCAGCAGACTCGGGACAGAAAACTACGAGCAGTACTTC
J gene: TRBJ2-5; V gene: TRBV12-3/TRBV12-4; clone size: once; D gene: -; CDR3 protein: CASSLKGETQYF; CDR3 DNA: TGTGCCAGCAGTTTAAAGGGAGAGACCCAGTACTTC
J gene: TRBJ2-7; V gene: TRBV19; clone size: -; D gene: -; CDR3 protein: CASSIDISAGSYEQYF; CDR3 DNA: TGTGCCAGTAGTATAGATATCTCGGCAGGGTCCTACGAGCAGTACTTC
J gene: TRBJ1-1; V gene: TRBV18; clone size: -; D gene: -; CDR3 protein: CASSPREASNTEAFF; CDR3 DNA: TGTGCCAGCTCACCAAGGGAGGCCTCCAACACTGAAGCTTTCTTT
J gene: TRBJ2-3; V gene: TRBV5-4; clone size: once; D gene: -; CDR3 protein: CASSLGDRLQDTQYF; CDR3 DNA: TGTGCCAGCAGCTTGGGGGACCGCCTCCAGGATACGCAGTATTTT
J gene: TRBJ2-2; V gene: TRBV9; clone size: -; D gene: TRBD2; CDR3 protein: CASSGGGLGTGELFF; CDR3 DNA: TGTGCCAGCAGCGGCGGGGGACTGGGCACCGGGGAGCTGTTTTTT
J gene: TRBJ2-6; V gene: TRBV3-1/TRBV3-2; clone size: -; D gene: -; CDR3 protein: CASSQGGAAIPGANVLTF; CDR3 DNA: TGTGCCAGCAGCCAAGGGGGGGCAGCCATACCTGGGGCCAACGTCCTGACTTTC
J gene: TRBJ2-1; V gene: TRBV19; clone size: -; D gene: -; CDR3 protein: CASTSLRNEQFF; CDR3 DNA: TGTGCCAGTACCTCGTTACGCAATGAGCAGTTCTTC
J gene: TRBJ1-2; V gene: TRBV19; clone size: -; D gene: -; CDR3 protein: CASSIEDGNYGYTF; CDR3 DNA: TGTGCCAGTAGTATAGAGGATGGAAACTATGGCTACACCTTC
J gene: TRBJ2-2; V gene: TRBV5-4; clone size: -; D gene: -; CDR3 protein: CASSLGKSFTGELFF; CDR3 DNA: TGTGCCAGCAGCTTGGGAAAAAGTTTCACCGGGGAGCTGTTTTTT
J gene: TRBJ1-4; V gene: TRBV6-6; clone size: -; D gene: -; CDR3 protein: CASSAWGDEKLFF; CDR3 DNA: TGTGCCAGCAGTGCCTGGGGAGACGAAAAACTGTTTTTT
J gene: TRBJ1-2; V gene: TRBV5-1; clone size: once; D gene: -; CDR3 protein: CASSPLGNYGYTF; CDR3 DNA: TGCGCCAGCAGCCCACTAGGTAACTATGGCTACACCTTC
J gene: TRBJ2-2; V gene: TRBV12-3/TRBV12-4; clone size: -; D gene: -; CDR3 protein: CASSLQVHGELFF; CDR3 DNA: TGTGCCAGCAGTTTACAGGTCCACGGGGAGCTGTTTTTT
J gene: TRBJ2-1; V gene: TRBV29-1; clone size: -; D gene: TRBD2; CDR3 protein: CSVGRGTGANEQFF; CDR3 DNA: TGCAGCGTCGGGAGGGGGACCGGCGCCAATGAGCAGTTCTTC
J gene: TRBJ1-2; V gene: TRBV27; clone size: -; D gene: -; CDR3 protein: CASSLLRPNYGYTF; CDR3 DNA: TGTGCCAGCAGTTTACTTCGGCCTAACTATGGCTACACCTTC
J gene: TRBJ2-7; V gene: TRBV13; clone size: once; D gene: TRBD1; CDR3 protein: CASSLGRDRGYEQYF; CDR3 DNA: TGTGCCAGCAGCTTAGGGCGGGACAGGGGATACGAGCAGTACTTC
J gene: TRBJ2-5; V gene: TRBV21-1; clone size: -; D gene: -; CDR3 protein: CASSKGICRYF; CDR3 DNA: TGTGCCAGCAGCAAGGGTATTTGTAGGTACTTC
J gene: TRBJ2-2; V gene: TRBV19; clone size: -; D gene: TRBD1; CDR3 protein: CATGQGPNTGELFF; CDR3 DNA: TGTGCCACAGGACAGGGCCCTAACACCGGGGAGCTGTTTTTT
J gene: TRBJ1-6; V gene: TRBV4-3; clone size: -; D gene: TRBD1; CDR3 protein: CASSQGWTGRGNSPLHF; CDR3 DNA: TGCGCCAGCAGCCAAGGATGGACAGGGCGAGGGAATTCACCCCTCCACTTT
J gene: TRBJ1-3; V gene: TRBV5-6; clone size: once; D gene: TRBD1; CDR3 protein: CASSPGTATGNTIYF; CDR3 DNA: TGTGCCAGCAGCCCGGGGACAGCAACTGGAAACACCATATATTTT
J gene: TRBJ1-1; V gene: TRBV12-3/TRBV12-4; clone size: -; D gene: -; CDR3 protein: CASMLGGNTEAFF; CDR3 DNA: TGTGCCTCTATGTTGGGAGGGAACACTGAAGCTTTCTTT
J gene: TRBJ2-3; V gene: TRBV10-3; clone size: -; D gene: -; CDR3 protein: CAISRTDTQYF; CDR3 DNA: TGTGCCATTTCACGGACAGATACGCAGTATTTT
J gene: TRBJ2-6; V gene: TRBV7-3; clone size: once; D gene: TRBD2; CDR3 protein: CASSLSGGPSSGANVLTF; CDR3 DNA: TGTGCCAGCAGCCTAAGCGGGGGGCCGAGCTCTGGGGCCAACGTCCTGACTTTC